Shown below are 31 T cell receptor beta chains from a single sample sequenced in a study of blood T cell repertoires in COVID-19. The protocol was immunoSEQ multiplex PCR, while the TCRdb copy is restricted to in-frame clones and leaves out a portion. The sample consists of tens of thousands of clones, more than 70% of them appearing once. The sample taken for sequencing was peripheral blood. These TCRs come from a human donor in a cohort sampled during active COVID-19.

J is TRBJ1-1 and V is TRBV7-9; 9 bases fit TRBD1. The CDR3 sequence is 14 residues long. Looked up from germline, CDR1 is SEHNR and CDR2 is FQNEAQ (reference sequence). The ends lost 5 bases at V and 5 bases at J; junction bases unmatched: 6. CDR3: CASSTGTGWTEAFF. DNA for the CDR3: TGTGCCAGCAGCACCGGGACAGGGTGGACTGAAGCTTTCTTT.

The V and J genes are TRBV14 and TRBJ2-7, with 8 bases lining up with TRBD1. The CDR3 extends over 14 amino acids. Germline lookup yields CDR1 SGHDN and CDR2 FVKESK. Losses at the gene ends were 4 bases for V and 4 bases for J; bases not matched to a gene: 6. In nucleotides, the CDR3 is TGTGCCAGCAGCCGCATACAGGGGGGTTACGAGCAGTACTTC. This sequence encodes CASSRIQGGYEQYF.

In nucleotides, the CDR3 is TGTGCCAGCAGCTTGGGTGTCGGACAGGCGAACACTGAAGCTTTCTTT. Protein product: CASSLGVGQANTEAFF. The V call is TRBV5-5, the J call TRBJ1-1, with 7 nucleotides matching TRBD1. CDR1 and CDR2 (germline): SGHKS, YYEKEE (reference sequence). Trimming cost V 0 bases and J 1 base; bases outside gene matches: 6. This CDR3 is 16 amino acids long.

The V call is TRBV5-1, the J call TRBJ2-3; 7 nucleotides align to TRBD2. The junction had 9 bases not matched to a gene; V was cut back by 4 bases and J by 1 base. Germline CDR1 reads SGHRS; CDR2 reads YFSETQ. The CDR3 extends over 16 amino acids. CDR3 residues: CASSTPLAAGTDTQYF. CDR3 DNA sequence: TGCGCCAGCAGCACCCCCCTAGCGGCGGGCACAGATACGCAGTATTTT.

This sequence joins TRBV27 and TRBJ2-7, with D possibly being TRBD1 (6 bases). V gave up 5 bases and J gave up 3 bases, with 14 bases separating them. This CDR3 has 14 residues. Looked up from germline, CDR1 is MNHEY and CDR2 is SMNVEV (reference sequence). The CDR3 nucleotides read TGTGCCAGCAGTCGCCGGGACAACCACTACGAGCAGTACTTC. It codes for CASSRRDNHYEQYF.

This chain connects TRBV19 to TRBJ2-6, with 7 nucleotides matching TRBD1. V gave up 4 bases and J gave up 0 bases; unmatched junction bases: 9. The CDR3 contains 18 residues. Germline CDR1 reads LNHDA; CDR2 reads SQIVND (reference sequence). As DNA, the CDR3 is TGTGCCAGTAGTAAGACAGGGAGCTCCTCCTCTGGGGCCAACGTCCTGACTTTC. Translating it yields CASSKTGSSSSGANVLTF. Supplemented by reference TRBV19 and TRBJ2-6, the full variable domain reads DGGITQSPKYLFRKEGQNVTLSCEQNLNHDAMYWYRQDPGQGLRLIYYSQIVNDFQKGDIAEGYSVSREKKESFPLTVTSAQKNPTAFYLCASSKTGSSSSGANVLTFGAGSRLTVL.

The J gene is TRBJ1-5, the V gene TRBV4-2; D is possibly TRBD1 (5 bases). CDR3 length: 15 amino acids. Germline CDR1 is LGHNA and CDR2 is YNFKEQ. V lost 4 bases and J 3 bases, leaving 13 bases between the germline ends. Here the CDR3 reads CASSPADNSNQPQHF. As DNA, the CDR3 is TGTGCCAGCAGCCCGGCGGACAACTCCAATCAGCCCCAGCATTTT.

The chain employs TRBV3-1 (or the pseudogene TRBV3-2) and TRBJ1-4; 7 bases map to TRBD1. CDR3 size: 15 residues. V gave up 5 bases and J gave up 7 bases; unmatched junction bases: 10. CDR1 and CDR2 (germline): LGHDT, YNNKEL (reference sequence). The DNA for the CDR3 is TGTGCCAGCAGCTCCCGACAGGGAAAGGTTGAAAAACTGTTTTTT. It is translated as CASSSRQGKVEKLFF.

V and J are TRBV6-6 and TRBJ2-1; 9 bases are shared with TRBD1. With V trimmed by 5 bases and J by 8 bases, 10 bases remained unmatched. The CDR3 is made up of 15 amino acids. From germline, CDR1 is MNHNY and CDR2 SVGAGI (reference sequence). Written as DNA, the CDR3 is TGTGCCAGCAGTGATCCCGGGACAGGGTCGTATGAGCAGTTCTTC. This gives the protein CASSDPGTGSYEQFF.

This clone came up once. The chain joins TRBV30 to TRBJ1-3; unclear D gene. The germline gives CDR1 GTSNPN, CDR2 SVGIG (reference sequence). This CDR3 has 13 amino acids. Trimming pared 2 bases from V and 10 bases from J, leaving 15 bases between. Here the CDR3 DNA reads TGTGCCTGGAGTTCCGACACCGGAACGACCATATATTTT. Its protein product is CAWSSDTGTTIYF.

The chain uses TRBV19 and TRBJ1-3; weak D call: TRBD1 (6 bases). V lost 5 bases to trimming and J lost 4 bases, with 15 bases between them. CDR1 LNHDA and CDR2 SQIVND come from the germline V gene (reference sequence). This CDR3 is 15 amino acids long. This CDR3 is CASSGETGSGNTIYF. The CDR3 region has the DNA TGTGCCAGTAGTGGAGAGACAGGCTCCGGAAACACCATATATTTT.

The chain combines TRBV25-1 with TRBJ1-1; 8 positions match TRBD1. The CDR3 contains 15 residues. Per germline, CDR1 MGHDK and CDR2 SYGVNS. V gave up 4 bases and J gave up 5 bases; unmatched junction bases: 9. CDR3 loop: CASSGPGQEITEAFF. CDR3 bases: TGTGCCAGCAGTGGGCCGGGACAGGAGATTACTGAAGCTTTCTTT. Using reference TRBV25-1 and TRBJ1-1 for the parts outside the CDR3, the full variable domain is EADIYQTPRYLVIGTGKKITLECSQTMGHDKMYWYQQDPGMELHLIHYSYGVNSTEKGDLSSESTVSRIRTEHFPLTLESARPSHTSQYLCASSGPGQEITEAFFGQGTRLTVV.

This clone turned up a few times. The rearrangement joins TRBV5-3 to TRBJ1-5, with a weak D call TRBD1 (6 bases). TRBV5-3 is an ORF, and what it does is uncertain. The V and J ends lost 4 bases and 5 bases respectively, with 13 bases between them. CDR3 size: 14 residues. The CDR3 sequence is CARSKDRGYQPQHF. The CDR3 bases are TGTGCCAGAAGCAAGGACAGAGGCTATCAGCCCCAGCATTTT.

This clone appeared a single time. V and J are TRBV9 and TRBJ2-7; D perhaps matches TRBD2 (7 bases). Germline V gene data show CDR1 as SGDLS and CDR2 as YYNGEE. The CDR3 is made up of 19 amino acids. Trimming pared 0 bases from V and 0 bases from J, leaving 22 bases between. The CDR3 region is CASSVGPSPGGQFSYEQYF. In nucleotides, the CDR3 is TGTGCCAGCAGCGTAGGACCCTCACCGGGGGGACAATTCTCCTACGAGCAGTACTTC.

The rearrangement uses TRBV7-2 and TRBJ2-5; D is possibly TRBD2 (5 bases). The germline gives CDR1 SGHTA, CDR2 FQGNSA. This CDR3 is built from 15 residues. V lost 5 bases, J lost 5 bases, and 18 bases lay in between. The CDR3 here is CASSQPKRTGETQYF. The DNA of the CDR3 is TGTGCCAGCAGCCAACCCAAACGGACGGGGGAGACCCAGTACTTC. The entire variable domain, with the rest obtained from reference TRBV7-2 and TRBJ2-5, is as follows: GAGVSQSPSNKVTEKGKDVELRCDPISGHTALYWYRQSLGQGLEFLIYFQGNSAPDKSGLPSDRFSAERTGGSVSTLTIQRTQQEDSAVYLCASSQPKRTGETQYFGPGTRLLVL.

The rearrangement uses TRBV11-1 and TRBJ2-7; D gene ambiguous. Germline V gene lookup returns CDR1 SGHAT and CDR2 FQDESV (reference sequence). The V end was cut by 7 bases, the J end by 2 bases, with 15 bases between. The CDR3 length is 14 residues. CDR3 in amino acids: CASTRGGGAYEQYF. In DNA form, the CDR3 reads TGTGCCAGCACCCGCGGTGGTGGAGCCTACGAGCAGTACTTC.

This chain connects TRBV20-1 to TRBJ2-7; 10 bases fit TRBD2. The CDR3 length is 17 residues. Germline lookup yields CDR1 DFQATT and CDR2 SNEGSKA (reference sequence). J was trimmed by 0 bases and V by 3 bases; bases with no gene match: 11. In DNA, the CDR3 is TGCAGTGCTAGTGAGCGGGAGGGCCCAACCTACTCCTACGAGCAGTACTTC. It yields the protein CSASEREGPTYSYEQYF.

The J gene is TRBJ2-1, the V gene TRBV6-2 or TRBV6-3; perhaps TRBD2 as D (5 bases). Germline values: CDR1 MNHEY, CDR2 SVGEGT. This CDR3 is built from 11 residues. With 4 bases removed from V and 9 bases from J, the gap between germline ends came to 7 bases. This CDR3 is CASSFAGEQFF. In DNA, the CDR3 is TGTGCCAGCAGTTTTGCGGGTGAGCAGTTCTTC.

This sequence joins TRBV7-9 and TRBJ2-1; D unresolved. V shed 4 bases and J shed 1 base, with 14 bases lying between them. Germline V gives CDR1 SEHNR, CDR2 FQNEAQ (reference sequence). CDR3 length equals 16 residues. The CDR3 region has the DNA TGTGCCAGCAGCTCAGGCCGGCCGGTGTCCTACAATGAGCAGTTCTTC. Protein product: CASSSGRPVSYNEQFF. Using reference TRBV7-9 and TRBJ2-1 for the parts outside the CDR3, the full variable domain is DTGVSQNPRHKITKRGQNVTFRCDPISEHNRLYWYRQTLGQGPEFLTYFQNEAQLEKSRLLSDRFSAERPKGSFSTLEIQRTEQGDSAMYLCASSSGRPVSYNEQFFGPGTRLTVL.

This chain connects TRBV27 to TRBJ2-1; 10 bases are a match to TRBD2. The germline V gene encodes CDR1 MNHEY and CDR2 SMNVEV (reference sequence). J was trimmed by 4 bases and V by 4 bases; bases with no gene match: 7. The CDR3 runs to 16 residues. The CDR3 protein is CASSSLRLAGYNEQFF. Here the CDR3 DNA reads TGTGCCAGCAGTTCCCTTCGACTAGCGGGTTACAATGAGCAGTTCTTC.

The chain couples TRBV29-1 to TRBJ2-3, with 7 bases aligning to TRBD2. The CDR3 loop spans 13 amino acids. J lost 2 bases, V lost 6 bases, and 5 bases had no gene match. CDR1 is SQVTM and CDR2 is ANQGSEA in the germline V gene. This CDR3 reads CSVAGRNTDTQYF. The DNA for the CDR3 is TGCAGCGTAGCGGGGCGTAACACAGATACGCAGTATTTT.

V and J are TRBV12-3 or TRBV12-4 and TRBJ1-2, with D unclear. V lost 3 bases, J lost 11 bases, and 10 bases lay in between. This CDR3 has 11 residues. The CDR3 is CASSFAERYTF. CDR3 sequence (DNA): TGTGCCAGCAGTTTTGCAGAACGTTACACCTTC.

This chain joins TRBV7-2 and TRBJ1-2, with a possible D match to TRBD1 (5 bases). CDR1 and CDR2 from the germline V gene are SGHTA and FQGNSA. The CDR3 extends over 15 amino acids. The V end lost 1 base, the J end lost 1 base, and 10 bases lay between the germline ends. Written as DNA, the CDR3 is TGTGCCAGCAGCTTAGGTAGTCAGGGTAACTATGGCTACACCTTC. This encodes CASSLGSQGNYGYTF.

The chain is built from TRBV28 and TRBJ1-5, with D perhaps matching TRBD1 (6 bases). The germline V gene has CDR1 MDHEN and CDR2 SYDVKM. Trimming took 5 bases from V and 1 from J, leaving 18 bases between them. The CDR3 covers 17 residues. The CDR3 reads CASSLVGGQGSNQPQHF. In DNA form, the CDR3 reads TGTGCCAGCAGTCTTGTGGGCGGGCAGGGGAGCAATCAGCCCCAGCATTTT.

The chain uses TRBV9 and TRBJ1-1; D is unclear. Germline V CDR1 and CDR2: SGDLS, YYNGEE. The CDR3 length is 13 residues. Trimming cost V 0 bases and J 6 bases, with 9 bases left between them. The DNA of the CDR3 is TGTGCCAGCAGCGTAGTTGTGGGCGCTGAAGCTTTCTTT. Amino acid sequence: CASSVVVGAEAFF. Together with reference TRBV9 and TRBJ1-1, the CDR3 gives the full variable domain: DSGVTQTPKHLITATGQRVTLRCSPRSGDLSVYWYQQSLDQGLQFLIQYYNGEERAKGNILERFSAQQFPDLHSELNLSSLELGDSALYFCASSVVVGAEAFFGQGTRLTVV.

The rearrangement joins TRBV30 to TRBJ1-1; D might be TRBD1 (5 bases). Trimming pared 3 bases from V and 8 bases from J, leaving 13 bases between. Germline CDR1 GTSNPN, CDR2 SVGIG (reference sequence). There are 12 residues in the CDR3. The chain's CDR3 is CAWSPTRGEAFF. CDR3 sequence (DNA): TGTGCCTGGAGCCCAACGCGGGGGGAAGCTTTCTTT.

This clone occurred once. The V call is TRBV28, the J call TRBJ1-1; D not resolved. CDR1 and CDR2 (germline): MDHEN, SYDVKM. V shed 5 bases and J shed 1 base, with 23 bases lying between them. This CDR3 is built from 18 residues. The CDR3 spells CASSPSLLFPATNTEAFF. CDR3 in DNA: TGTGCCAGCAGTCCATCCCTTTTGTTCCCCGCTACGAACACTGAAGCTTTCTTT.

This rearrangement joins TRBV29-1 to TRBJ2-7; 9 bases align to TRBD1. CDR1 is SQVTM, CDR2 ANQGSEA, per germline. The CDR3 covers 13 residues. V lost 5 bases and J lost 3; bases outside the gene matches: 5. The CDR3 DNA is TGCAGCGTTCAAGGGACAGGGCTCTACGAGCAGTACTTC. It encodes CSVQGTGLYEQYF.

V gene TRBV19 combines with J gene TRBJ2-1; D is perhaps TRBD2 (6 bases). The V gene's germline CDR1 is LNHDA and CDR2 SQIVND (reference sequence). The V end was cut by 4 bases, the J end by 2 bases, with 15 bases between. The CDR3 extends over 16 amino acids. This chain's CDR3 is CASSRSGGKTYNEQFF. The CDR3 nucleotides are TGTGCCAGTAGTAGATCTGGCGGGAAAACCTACAATGAGCAGTTCTTC.

The J gene is TRBJ2-5, the V gene TRBV5-6, with 8 bases identical to TRBD1. Germline V CDR1 and CDR2: SGHDT, YYEEEE. The length of the CDR3 is 13 residues. V shed 0 bases, J shed 5 bases, and the junction held 0 bases outside the gene matches. CDR3 sequence (DNA): TGTGCCAGCAGCTTGGGGACAGGGGAGACCCAGTACTTC. Translated, it gives CASSLGTGETQYF.

This clone has just one count. V is TRBV11-2 and J is TRBJ1-1, with unresolved D. Between the trimmed V and J ends, which lost 1 base and 1 base, there was a span of 13 bases. CDR3 length: 16 amino acids. Germline V gene sequence: CDR1 SGHAT, CDR2 FQNNGV. CDR3 DNA: TGTGCCAGCAGCTTAGTGATGGGCAATCCGAACACTGAAGCTTTCTTT. Translating it yields CASSLVMGNPNTEAFF.